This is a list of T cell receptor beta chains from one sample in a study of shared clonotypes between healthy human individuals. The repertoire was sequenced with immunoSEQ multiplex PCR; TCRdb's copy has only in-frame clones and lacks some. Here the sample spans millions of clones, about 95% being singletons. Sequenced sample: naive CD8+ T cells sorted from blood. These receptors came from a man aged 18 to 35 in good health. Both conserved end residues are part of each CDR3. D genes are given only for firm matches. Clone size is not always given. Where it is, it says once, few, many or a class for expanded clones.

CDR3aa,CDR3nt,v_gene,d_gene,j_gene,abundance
CASSYGGGGTPLHF,TGTGCCAGCAGTTACGGTGGTGGGGGTACACCCCTCCACTTT,TRBV6-5,NA,TRBJ1-6,NA
CASGTTSGSETQYF,TGTGCTAGTGGTACGACTAGCGGGAGTGAGACCCAGTACTTC,TRBV12-5,TRBD2,TRBJ2-5,NA
CASSFGGSGNTIYF,TGTGCCAGCAGTTTCGGGGGCTCTGGAAACACCATATATTTT,TRBV6-6,NA,TRBJ1-3,NA
CASSKEETVLVYNSPLHF,TGTGCCAGCAGCAAAGAGGAGACAGTTTTGGTATATAATTCACCCCTCCACTTT,TRBV21-1,NA,TRBJ1-6,NA
CASSVVSGSETQYF,TGTGCCAGCAGCGTAGTGAGTGGGTCAGAGACCCAGTACTTC,TRBV9,NA,TRBJ2-5,NA
CASSPLGQGRRSGELFF,TGTGCCAGCAGCCCCTTGGGACAGGGGCGACGGAGTGGGGAGCTGTTTTTT,TRBV16,TRBD1,TRBJ2-2,NA
CASGASSYEQYF,TGTGCCAGCGGGGCGAGCTCCTACGAGCAGTACTTC,TRBV27,NA,TRBJ2-7,NA
CASSSGGQGIYEQYF,TGTGCCAGCAGCTCGGGGGGACAGGGGATATACGAGCAGTACTTC,TRBV5-6,TRBD1,TRBJ2-7,few
CASSQEESFYNEQFF,TGCGCCAGCAGCCAAGAAGAGTCCTTCTACAATGAGCAGTTCTTC,TRBV4-3,NA,TRBJ2-1,NA
CASSYSRAGSDTQYF,TGTGCCAGCAGTTACTCGAGGGCAGGGTCAGATACGCAGTATTTT,TRBV6-5,NA,TRBJ2-3,NA
CAWSVGTADNQPQHF,TGTGCCTGGAGTGTAGGGACAGCGGACAATCAGCCCCAGCATTTT,TRBV30,TRBD1,TRBJ1-5,NA
CASLGRGDTEAFF,TGTGCCAGCCTCGGCAGGGGGGACACTGAAGCTTTCTTT,TRBV6-1,TRBD1,TRBJ1-1,once
CASSFAYAGATDTQYF,TGTGCCAGCAGCTTTGCGTACGCGGGAGCGACAGATACGCAGTATTTT,TRBV13,TRBD2,TRBJ2-3,NA
CASSLAWDDTDTQYF,TGTGCCAGCAGCTTAGCGTGGGATGACACAGATACGCAGTATTTT,TRBV7-9,NA,TRBJ2-3,NA